This T cell receptor beta chain was captured by sequencing in a study of blood T cell repertoires in COVID-19. Study at large: Italy, Spain and the United States were the sources of the convalescent and acute COVID-19 samples. The cDNA or gDNA used as material had been derived from T cells, B-cell-depleted T cells, or PBMCs.

Germline lookup yields CDR1 MNHNY and CDR2 SVGAGI (reference sequence). The CDR3 runs to 13 residues. Trimming pared 5 bases from V and 3 bases from J, leaving 10 bases between. Original analysis: For nucleated cells, counts were estimated from reference gene primer amplification. This table comes from immunoSEQ multiplex PCR, and its TCRdb copy is limited to in-frame clones, with some not included. The V and J calls and the clone size are those of that table, but D and trimming were determined from the DNA. The table records hundreds of thousands of clones, about 85% of them present only once. The V gene is TRBV6-6, the J gene TRBJ1-2; weak D call: TRBD1 (6 bases). This TCR derives from a man in his late teens or twenties with active or convalescent COVID-19. What was sequenced was peripheral blood. CDR3 amino acids: CASSNNRDYGYTF. CDR3 sequence (DNA): TGTGCCAGCAGTAATAACAGGGACTATGGCTACACCTTC.